What follows are 24 T cell receptor beta chains derived from one specimen sequenced in a study of T cell responses to AZD1222 COVID-19 vaccine. Sequencing used immunoSEQ multiplex PCR; TCRdb keeps in-frame clones, though not all of them. The data contain about 90,000 clones, approximately 89% of them singletons. The material sequenced was peripheral blood, taken on day 0 of MenACWY control vaccination. These receptor sequences come from an adult in good health.

The CDR3 region is CASSLGSGSGEQYF. The CDR3 bases are TGTGCCAGCAGCTTAGGGTCAGGGAGCGGCGAGCAGTACTTC. The V gene is TRBV7-9, the J gene TRBJ2-7, with D perhaps being TRBD1 or TRBD2 (5 bases each). CDR1 and CDR2 from the germline V gene are SEHNR and FQNEAQ (reference sequence). This CDR3 is built from 14 residues. V was cut by 1 base and J by 6 bases, with 13 bases left in between. The full variable domain, with the rest looked up from reference TRBV7-9 and TRBJ2-7, is DTGVSQNPRHKITKRGQNVTFRCDPISEHNRLYWYRQTLGQGPEFLTYFQNEAQLEKSRLLSDRFSAERPKGSFSTLEIQRTEQGDSAMYLCASSLGSGSGEQYFGPGTRLTVT.

This clone is a singleton in its sample. The V call is TRBV3-1 (or the pseudogene TRBV3-2), the J call TRBJ2-3, with D hard to call. This CDR3 contains 15 residues. Trimming removed 3 bases at V and 4 bases at J, with 14 bases between. Germline-derived CDR1 and CDR2 are LGHDT and YNNKEL (reference sequence). The CDR3 DNA reads as TGTGCCAGCAGCCAGCAGACCGGCCTGCCAGATACGCAGTATTTT. It yields the protein CASSQQTGLPDTQYF.

This clone has just a few counts. The chain couples TRBV7-9 to TRBJ2-5; 11 bases match TRBD1. The CDR3 runs 15 residues. Germline V gives CDR1 SEHNR, CDR2 FQNEAQ (reference sequence). J gave up 3 bases and V 5 bases, and 5 bases lay outside the gene matches. The chain's CDR3 is CASSPGGQGEETQYF. CDR3 nucleotide sequence: TGTGCCAGCAGCCCCGGGGGACAGGGGGAAGAGACCCAGTACTTC.

V is TRBV28 and J is TRBJ2-7; 9 bases are a match to TRBD1. CDR3 length: 15 residues. Germline-derived CDR1 and CDR2 are MDHEN and SYDVKM. V lost 6 bases, J lost 2 bases, and 8 bases stayed unmatched. CDR3 sequence: CASRAGTGNTYEQYF. The CDR3 DNA reads TGTGCCAGCAGGGCTGGGACAGGGAATACCTACGAGCAGTACTTC.

The DNA of the CDR3 is TGTGCCATCAGTGAGTTGAATGAGGCTGGCTACACCTTC. Translating gives CAISELNEAGYTF. V usage is TRBV10-3 and J usage is TRBJ1-2, with D unclear. CDR3 length: 13 residues. V gave up 1 base and J gave up 7 bases, with 10 bases separating them. Germline CDR1 ENHRY, CDR2 SYGVKD.

The chain combines TRBV2 with TRBJ2-4, with D perhaps given as TRBD1 or TRBD2 (6 bases each). V gave up 8 bases and J gave up 3 bases, with 11 bases separating them. There are 13 residues in the CDR3. From germline, CDR1 is SNHLY and CDR2 FYNNEI. The chain's CDR3 is CASGKGGKNIQYF. The DNA for the CDR3 is TGTGCCAGCGGAAAGGGGGGCAAAAACATTCAGTACTTC.

This chain connects TRBV29-1 to TRBJ2-1; D gene ambiguous. CDR3 length equals 12 residues. V lost 6 bases and J lost 6, with 12 bases in between. CDR1 SQVTM and CDR2 ANQGSEA come from the germline V gene. CDR3 region: CSVDPIGNEQFF. In DNA, the CDR3 is TGCAGCGTGGACCCAATAGGCAATGAGCAGTTCTTC.

The V gene is TRBV12-3 or TRBV12-4, the J gene TRBJ2-2; D may be TRBD1 (6 bases). The CDR3 is 13 residues long. Trimming cost V 2 bases and J 8 bases, with 9 bases left between them. DNA for the CDR3: TGTGCCAGCAGTTTAAAGGGGGTTGGGGAGCTGTTTTTT. Translating it yields CASSLKGVGELFF.

This clone was picked up a small number of times. The V call is TRBV7-9, the J call TRBJ2-7, with D possibly TRBD2 on 6 matching bases. The germline V gene encodes CDR1 SEHNR and CDR2 FQNEAQ (reference sequence). V dropped 0 bases and J dropped 1 base, with 10 bases sitting between them. The CDR3 covers 15 residues. The chain's CDR3 is CASSLASGVSYEQYF. In DNA form, the CDR3 reads TGTGCCAGCAGCTTAGCGTCGGGAGTGTCCTACGAGCAGTACTTC. Supplemented by reference TRBV7-9 and TRBJ2-7, the full variable domain reads DTGVSQNPRHKITKRGQNVTFRCDPISEHNRLYWYRQTLGQGPEFLTYFQNEAQLEKSRLLSDRFSAERPKGSFSTLEIQRTEQGDSAMYLCASSLASGVSYEQYFGPGTRLTVT.

The rearrangement links TRBV2 to TRBJ2-3, with D hard to call. The CDR3 is 11 amino acids. CDR1 and CDR2 from the germline V gene are SNHLY and FYNNEI. V lost 4 bases and J lost 2, with 1 base in between. The CDR3 sequence is CASSVTDTQYF. In DNA form, the CDR3 reads TGTGCCAGCAGTGTCACAGATACGCAGTATTTT. Full variable domain (missing parts from reference TRBV2 and TRBJ2-3): EPEVTQTPSHQVTQMGQEVILRCVPISNHLYFYWYRQILGQKVEFLVSFYNNEISEKSEIFDDQFSVERPDGSNFTLKIRSTKLEDSAMYFCASSVTDTQYFGPGTRLTVL.

The gene calls are TRBV28 and TRBJ1-5; D ambiguous. V shed 3 bases and J shed 5 bases, with 5 bases lying between them. The CDR3 consists of 12 residues. Germline assignment: CDR1 MDHEN and CDR2 SYDVKM. The CDR3 loop is CASSLGYQPQHF. The CDR3 DNA follows: TGTGCCAGCAGTTTGGGGTATCAGCCCCAGCATTTT.

This clone has only one observation. The rearrangement uses TRBV7-2 and TRBJ2-5; 11 bases match TRBD2. J lost 3 bases, V lost 3 bases, and 3 bases had no gene match. Looked up from germline, CDR1 is SGHTA and CDR2 is FQGNSA. There are 15 residues in the CDR3. The CDR3: CASSFQLAGEETQYF. The CDR3, as DNA: TGTGCCAGCAGCTTCCAACTAGCGGGGGAAGAGACCCAGTACTTC. Looking up the rest from reference TRBV7-2 and TRBJ2-5 gives the full variable domain: GAGVSQSPSNKVTEKGKDVELRCDPISGHTALYWYRQSLGQGLEFLIYFQGNSAPDKSGLPSDRFSAERTGGSVSTLTIQRTQQEDSAVYLCASSFQLAGEETQYFGPGTRLLVL.

The genes are TRBV28 and TRBJ1-1, with 10 bases that match TRBD1. The CDR3 spans 14 residues. Germline V CDR1 and CDR2: MDHEN, SYDVKM. V gave up 6 bases and J gave up 5 bases; unmatched junction bases: 6. This CDR3 reads CASRGQGKETEAFF. CDR3 nucleotide sequence: TGTGCCAGCAGGGGACAGGGGAAGGAGACTGAAGCTTTCTTT.

CDR3 sequence reads: CSSQRGGGYNEQFF. CDR3 bases: TGCAGCTCCCAGCGGGGTGGGGGTTACAATGAGCAGTTCTTC. The gene calls are TRBV29-1 and TRBJ2-1, with TRBD2 matching over 7 bases. V was pared by 8 bases and J by 4 bases, with 11 bases of the junction left unmatched. The CDR3 is 14 residues long. CDR1 and CDR2 (germline): SQVTM, ANQGSEA.

V is TRBV29-1 and J is TRBJ2-5; TRBD2 matches 14 bases. The germline V gene has CDR1 SQVTM and CDR2 ANQGSEA. The CDR3 is 15 residues long. The ends lost 2 bases at V and 7 bases at J; junction bases unmatched: 6. CDR3 coding DNA: TGCAGCGTTGAACAGACTAGCGGGAGGGGAGGGACCCAGTACTTC. Its translation is CSVEQTSGRGGTQYF.

The sample holds a few counts of this clone. This chain joins TRBV7-6 and TRBJ2-2; possibly TRBD2 for D (6 bases). The CDR3 length is 15 residues. Germline V gene lookup returns CDR1 SGHVS and CDR2 FNYEAQ. V was shortened by 3 bases and J by 4 bases, with 12 bases between the two germline ends. CDR3 DNA sequence: TGTGCCAGCAGCTTGGGCAGGGAGGTCACCGGGGAGCTGTTTTTT. Protein product: CASSLGREVTGELFF.

The chain links TRBV3-1 (or the pseudogene TRBV3-2) to TRBJ2-1; D tentatively fits TRBD1 or TRBD2 (5 bases each). V was trimmed by 4 bases and J by 8 bases, leaving 21 bases between them. The CDR3 covers 16 residues. Germline lookup yields CDR1 LGHDT and CDR2 YNNKEL (reference sequence). The CDR3 protein is CASSPEGRMATDEQFF. CDR3 DNA sequence: TGTGCCAGCAGCCCCGAGGGGCGGATGGCGACAGATGAGCAGTTCTTC.

The chain uses TRBV10-3 and TRBJ2-2, with TRBD2 matching over 7 bases. Germline CDR1 and CDR2: ENHRY and SYGVKD. This CDR3 region has 16 residues. J was trimmed by 6 bases and V by 2 bases; bases with no gene match: 9. CDR3 residues: CAISEKGTGGAGELFF. The CDR3, as DNA: TGTGCCATCAGTGAGAAAGGAACGGGGGGAGCCGGGGAGCTGTTTTTT.

The chain employs TRBV9 and TRBJ1-3; unclear D gene. Germline values: CDR1 SGDLS, CDR2 YYNGEE. This CDR3 region has 14 residues. Trimming stripped 3 bases from V and 2 bases from J, with 9 bases between. The DNA of the CDR3 is TGTGCCAGCAGCGGGACGCTGGCTGGAAACACCATATATTTT. It codes for CASSGTLAGNTIYF.

The rearrangement uses TRBV12-3 or TRBV12-4 and TRBJ2-2; D ambiguous. CDR3 length: 13 amino acids. Between the trimmed V and J ends, which lost 2 bases and 8 bases, there was a span of 9 bases. The CDR3 nucleotides are TGTGCCAGCAGTTTACGGCAGCAAGGGGAGCTGTTTTTT. It codes for CASSLRQQGELFF.

The gene calls are TRBV29-1 and TRBJ1-1; D remains ambiguous. There are 14 residues in the CDR3. In germline, CDR1 is SQVTM, CDR2 ANQGSEA. Between the trimmed V and J ends, which lost 1 base and 0 bases, there was a span of 9 bases. The CDR3 nucleotides read TGCAGCGTTGAAGGAGAACTCCTGAACACTGAAGCTTTCTTT. Translation gives CSVEGELLNTEAFF.

Concerning this clone: The final CDR3 position lacks the conserved phenylalanine or tryptophan, pointing to a likely read error. The DNA is omitted, as the CDR3 cannot be located on it reliably, and the CDR3 follows TCRdb's listing. CDR3 sequence: CASSLTGYADRLS. The chain links TRBV18 to TRBJ1-1; the table assigns TRBD1, which was not confirmed against the DNA. Germline-derived CDR1 and CDR2 are KGHSH and LQKENI. The CDR3 region is 13 residues in length, termini included.

V is TRBV6-5 and J is TRBJ1-2, with D perhaps matching TRBD1 (5 bases). This CDR3 comprises 13 residues. The germline CDR1 and CDR2 sequences are MNHEY and SVGAGI. With 6 bases removed from V and 3 bases from J, the gap between germline ends came to 11 bases. Here the CDR3 DNA reads TGTGCCAGCAGACGGGACGACGACTATGGCTACACCTTC. Its protein product is CASRRDDDYGYTF.

The J gene is TRBJ2-1, the V gene TRBV7-3; tentatively, D is TRBD2 (6 bases). Trimming took off 5 bases at V and 6 bases at J, with 14 bases between the two ends. Germline V gene sequence: CDR1 SGHTA, CDR2 FQGTGA. The length of the CDR3 is 14 residues. CDR3 DNA: TGTGCCAGCAGCCTGGAGGGTAGTCCCAATGAGCAGTTCTTC. Encoded protein: CASSLEGSPNEQFF.